The present T cell receptor beta chain was sequenced within a study of blood T cell repertoires in COVID-19 (dated by TCRdb to the early 2020s). With respect to the entire study: Samples covering the acute and convalescent phases of COVID-19 were provided by collaborators in the United States, Italy and Spain. Subjects who had been exposed to COVID-19, were actively infected with it, or had recovered from it provided the deeply sampled blood TCRbeta repertoires that made up the dataset. Where available, HLA class I and class II types were obtained from metadata supplied by the sample provider rather than from assay-based typing. The material from the prospective study consisted of cDNA or gDNA derived from T cells, B-cell-depleted T cells, or PBMCs. A de-identified subject ID, COVID-19 status, age in years and sex were almost always included in the sample metadata. The repertoires were made available in a free public database intended to serve as a resource for research on the immune response to SARS-CoV-2. The samples were drawn from the first 160 participants of the ongoing ImmuneRACE study and from some 1,300 subjects provided by 6 global collaborators.

TCRbeta CDR3 regions were amplified from genomic DNA using the immunoSEQ Assay, a bias-controlled multiplex PCR. In the original analysis: Nucleated cell counts per sample were estimated from amplification of reference gene primers within the assay. To quantify the absolute abundance of each unique TCRbeta CDR3 rearrangement, sequence reads were collapsed and filtered. For each sample, productive Simpson clonality was calculated as the square root of Simpson's diversity index over productive rearrangements. Imported from immuneACCESS, the table was reduced by TCRdb to in-frame sequences with V and J called. These copies leave out some clones; in studies compared against another copy, an unresolved V gene accounts for under half, and the cause of the remainder is not known. V and J calls and clone size are copied from that table; D and trimming were computed from the DNA. Present in this sample are under 200,000 clones, 77% of which were seen just once. The ten largest clones capture around 2.7% of the sample.

Whole blood was collected in K2EDTA tubes by collaborating institutions according to the institutions' own protocols. For TCRbeta analysis, collaborators shipped samples as frozen whole blood, isolated PBMCs, or DNA extracted from either of those sample types. V has 3 bases trimmed and J has 5 bases trimmed; junction bases matching no gene number 6. From its cysteine to its phenylalanine, the CDR3 spans 16 amino acids. Only CDR3 DNA remains: 48 bases, in frame from the first base. The germline V gene sets CDR1 to KGHSH and CDR2 to LQKENI. Overall study outcomes, separate from this receptor: The amount of clinical and demographic metadata varied by source and participant and was provided uncurated.

Note on this clone: This receptor's antigen is unknown. No per-base quality is available; no much larger clone lies one base away.

Specimen: peripheral blood. This clonotype was sampled from a man in his sixties or seventies with acute or convalescent COVID-19. The sequence joins TRBV18 to TRBJ2-5, and TRBD2 aligns with 13 junction nucleotides. Here is the DNA: TGTGCCAGCTCACCCCCACTAGCGGGGGGGCCGGAGACCCAGTACTTC. Its protein is CASSPPLAGGPETQYF.